This T cell receptor (beta chain) was recorded in a study of shared clonotypes between healthy human individuals (TCRdb year 2020). Notes on the research overall: The cohort included three men and two women between 18 and 49 years of age. Per donor, three plates each were used for CD4 naive and CD4 memory, two for CD8 naive, and one for CD8 memory. To estimate repertoire size and how much clonotypes are shared between individuals, the study performed deep sequencing of blood TCR repertoires from roughly five healthy adults. To increase sequencing depth and limit assay-specific biases, different laboratories used diverse techniques to prepare libraries and sequence TCR repertoires. Per donor, leukapheresis produced somewhere between about 0.9 and 9 billion PBMCs. The investigation overall reported the following: Pairwise subsampling indicated that sequencing depth was expected to affect the degree of clonotype sharing among donors. Only blood was sampled, and tissue TCR repertoires likely differ from those in blood. Compared with non-shared clonotypes, the clonotypes found in all four sorted-subset donors had higher generation probabilities. When a few donors were compared, the shared fraction of clonotypes was about 5% for naive CD4, around 4% for naive CD8, roughly 2.3% for memory CD4, and less than 0.5% for memory CD8. The genetic and exposure-history diversity represented was limited by the small number of donors. Rarefaction of sorted-subset datasets indicated incomplete sequencing despite the large sequencing depth. Larger estimated clonotype richness was generally found for naive subsets than for memory subsets.

To note about this clone: This clone's antigen is unknown. Within one base of it there is no much larger clone, and no base qualities were kept.

Using the deep immunoSEQ assay, multiplex PCR amplified TCR CDR3 regions from genomic DNA. Extracted genomic DNA from each cell subset was distributed evenly across all wells of several immunoSEQ 96-well plates, and each plate was treated as a replicate. For sorted subsets, roughly 190 ng of genomic DNA, equivalent to around 31,000 T cell genomes, went into each replicate PCR. The purified libraries were quantified using a Qubit 3.0 fluorometer, sized with a Bioanalyzer 2100, and then quantified again using the KAPA Library Quantification kit. Every immunoSEQ 96-well plate was sequenced on a separate single-read 150-cycle Illumina NextSeq 550 flow cell. The original methods were these. Because the immunoSEQ output held only junctional sequences and lacked quality scores, the filtering could not match the filtering applied to full-length reads. Sequences were annotated with PyIR, a Python wrapper for IgBLAST v1.9, and V/J genes and CDR3 were assigned using IMGT germline references. Any read was removed if the V/J assignment was weak (E-value above 1e-6), the CDR3 was missing, or the read contained stop codons, out-of-frame junctions, or ambiguous translated residues. V3J clonotypes were defined as sequences sharing an identical inferred V gene, J gene, and CDR3 amino acid sequence. The percentage overlap between two repertoires was calculated by dividing the number of shared unique clonotypes by the size of the smaller repertoire. RTK rarefaction, the Chao1 estimator, and Recon v2.1 estimates of unobserved clonotypes were used to assess repertoire richness. OLGA was used to compute generation probabilities for all TCRbeta clonotypes that the gDNA method yielded from a handful of donors. TCRdb took over this immuneACCESS table, retaining in-frame rearrangements with V and J assigned. Such tables are incomplete; in checked studies, under half of the missing clones stem from an unresolved V gene, and the remainder is unexplained. The V and J calls and clone size are taken from that table; D and trimming were inferred from the DNA. The table for this sample lists about 820,000 clones; around 93% of them were counted only once. Around 24% of the sample is held by the ten biggest clonotypes.

V and J lose 6 bases and 6 bases, and a span of 7 bases separates them. Counted from cysteine to phenylalanine, this CDR3 has 11 amino acids. Here the CDR3 DNA is all that survives: 33 bases in frame from base 1. CDR1 and CDR2 are read off the germline V gene (reference sequence) as SGHNT and YYREEE. CD8 naive samples were obtained by positive selection for CCR7 among CD45RO-negative cells, yielding a CD45RA+CCR7+ population from which TemRA cells were excluded. Donors were healthy HIV-negative adults with no recently reported acute infections or vaccinations. All donors were Caucasian adults living in Nashville, Tennessee, USA. Blood was obtained by leukapheresis, after which PBMCs were separated by Ficoll-Histopaque density gradient centrifugation and cryopreserved in liquid nitrogen vapor phase. Analytical flow cytometry was used to check the purity and quantity of every magnetically sorted T cell population. Genomic DNA was isolated from every sorted fraction and measured by UV absorbance on a Nanodrop 2000c.

Source material: naive CD8+ T cells sorted from blood. Per the publication, the cell subset or site label means: CD45RA+CCR7+. The receptor comes from a man aged 25 to 40 in good health. Recombination linked TRBV5-4 to TRBJ2-1, with the D gene not clear enough to name. The CDR3 reads as follows: CASNAGNEQFF. Read as DNA, the sequence is TGTGCCAGCAACGCAGGCAATGAGCAGTTCTTC.